Sequencing of this TCR beta chain was carried out in a study of prognosis after radiotherapy for stage I lung cancer (TCRdb year 2021). About the investigation overall: Between April 2018 and January 2019, some 18 stage I NSCLC patients were enrolled in Nanjing, China. Every patient was deemed medically inoperable, more than ten because of comorbidities and more than five because they refused surgery. Four of the 19 patients developed distant metastases after SBRT, at a median of roughly seven months; the other 15 showed no significant progression. Squamous cell carcinoma histology was identified in 7 or 8 patients, and adenocarcinoma histology was identified in roughly eleven patients. For each of the 20 or so patients, one blood sample was taken before SBRT and one after, so the study sequenced 38 samples in total. There were around 15 patients with newly diagnosed primary stage I lung tumors and a few patients with oligometastatic NSCLC after surgical resection of the primary tumor. Peripheral blood TCR beta repertoires were profiled in stage I NSCLC patients before and after stereotactic body radiotherapy, and the study then linked these repertoires to distant failure. The cohort comprised 10 to 15 men and five or six women with a median age of roughly 75 years, ranging from about 53 to 85 years. No patient received concurrent therapy alongside SBRT. Image-guided IMRT or VMAT was used to deliver SBRT in 3 to 5 fractions at a biologically effective dose of at least 100 Gy. The investigation overall reported the following: The study was limited by its small cohort and short follow-up, and the findings require independent validation. No adjustment for multiple comparisons was applied to any of the reported P values. Tumor specificity of expanded TCR clones was not determined. After SBRT, the count of unique TCR clones dropped from a median of roughly 9,400 beforehand to 6,500 to 7,500 afterward (Wilcoxon paired P=0.011). Differences by metastasis status were reportedly seen in TRBV and TRBJ usage frequencies, involving two V genes at baseline and, after SBRT, under 10 V genes and two J genes. Post-SBRT Shannon entropy and its change from baseline were lower in patients who developed distant metastases; baseline Shannon entropy was not associated with metastases.

Two rounds of multiplex PCR were used to amplify the TCR beta CDR3 region from genomic DNA. The first PCR round used primers specific to each TRBV and TRBJ gene, and the primer sequences were filed in Chinese patent CN105087789A. Universal primers were used in the second round of PCR. The Roche High Pure PCR Template Preparation Kit was used to extract genomic DNA from frozen PBMCs. An Illumina HiSeq 3000 was used to sequence the libraries paired-end with 151 bp reads. As for how the authors treated the data: Raw reads lacking the multiplex PCR primer sequences were removed with CutAdapt. High-quality paired reads were merged into contigs with PEAR. By aligning each contig to reference sequences, MiXCR assigned the TRB V, D and J gene segments to that contig. To remove sequencing errors, CDR3 sequences were clustered according to base quality and sequence similarity. Diversity was calculated as Shannon entropy divided by the natural log of the number of productive TCR sequences. One minus Shannon entropy divided by the natural log of the number of unique clonotypes was used as the definition of clonality. Progression-free survival cut-offs for repertoire metrics were chosen using the Youden index of ROC curves, with analyses run in R 3.5.3. The public sequencing data were trimmed at Q25 with fastp and processed into clonotypes with MiXCR by TCRdb, which kept only in-frame beta chains. Under each unique CDR3 protein, matching rows form one entry showing the most common genes and DNA. The V and J calls here are based on TCRdb, not the publication. This sample comprises fewer than 25,000 distinct CDR3 sequences, 40% to 55% of them detected only once. Approximately 30% of the sample rests with the top ten.

There are many counts of this clonotype. No cognate antigen has been identified for it. No clone much larger than this one lies a single base away; base qualities are absent. A history of other malignancies or of prior chemotherapy or radiotherapy was absent in all patients, and node-negative disease was shown on CT and PET/CT in all patients. At each of two time points, about 6 milliliters of peripheral venous blood were collected in EDTA tubes. PBMCs were isolated by Ficoll-Paque Plus density-gradient centrifugation. Right after collection, samples were kept at -80 degrees C until analysis. V has 7 bases trimmed and J has 6 bases trimmed; junction bases matching no gene number 4. Counted from cysteine to phenylalanine, this CDR3 has 13 amino acids. Only CDR3 DNA remains: 39 bases, in frame from the first base. As encoded in the germline V gene, CDR1 is SGHRS while CDR2 is YFSETQ.

This clonotype was obtained from a donor aged 50 or older with non-small cell lung cancer. The chain was built from TRBV5-1 and TRBJ1-4; 9 central nucleotides agree with TRBD1. The sample was PBMCs, taken before or after stereotactic body radiation therapy (not recorded which). The CDR3 protein sequence reads: CASCRDRDEKLFF. The DNA reads as follows: TGCGCCAGCTGCCGGGACAGGGATGAAAAACTGTTTTTT.